This TCR beta chain came from a study of PD-1 blockade in mismatch repair-deficient tumors. Broader study findings: Tumor-resident clones, often undetectable pretreatment in blood, expanded then contracted after pembrolizumab.

Concerning this clone: The antigen remains undetermined.

This CDR3 is 15 amino acids long. Germline V lookup: CDR1 LGHNA, CDR2 YNFKEQ. Trimming removed 4 bases at V and 0 bases at J, with 10 bases between. Every patient had mismatch repair deficiency by PCR or immunohistochemistry. TCR sequencing covered a few patients who responded to pembrolizumab. Sequencing was performed with immunoSEQ multiplex PCR; in TCRdb, only in-frame clones are kept and a portion is missing. The data hold 120,000 or so clones, with around 86% observed a single time. The source material was peripheral blood, sampled 44 weeks after starting pembrolizumab. This TCR came from an adult with mismatch repair-deficient cancer. The rearrangement uses TRBV4-2 and TRBJ1-5; D is possibly TRBD1 (5 bases). The CDR3 DNA reads as TGTGCCAGCAGCCCGACAGAGTATAGCAATCAGCCCCAGCATTTT. Protein: CASSPTEYSNQPQHF.